These 25 T cell receptor beta chains were all obtained from the same sample, sequenced in a study of T cells in Graves' hyperthyroidism and ophthalmopathy. Researchers amplified the TCR beta CDR3 regions from RNA transcripts. During a first-round RT-PCR of the TCR CDR3, the HTBI primer set was used. Each CDR3 protein gets one entry after TCRdb re-called the multiplex PCR reads with MiXCR. This table has over 300,000 distinct CDR3 sequences, 14% appearing once. Sequencing was performed on blood. Source of these receptors: a woman aged 55 to 70 with Graves' hyperthyroidism.

This clonotype was detected only once. The chain is built from TRBV11-2 and TRBJ2-5, with 8 bases that match TRBD2. V lost 6 bases and J lost 4; bases outside the gene matches: 10. The CDR3 covers 15 residues. Per the germline V gene, CDR1 is SGHAT and CDR2 is FQNNGV. CDR3 coding DNA: TGTGCCAGCAGTCGGGGGGGTCTAGCGGGAGAGACCCAGTACTTC. Its translation is CASSRGGLAGETQYF.

To note about this clonotype: One end of the junction fails to match germline, which may point to a read error. The chain recombines TRBV5-1 with TRBJ2-1; D possibly matches TRBD1 or TRBD2 (5 bases each). This CDR3 has 14 residues. Per the germline V gene, CDR1 is SGHRS and CDR2 is YFSETQ. CDR3 DNA: TGCGCCGGCAGCTTGGCCGGCTGGGGGAATGAGCAGTTCTTC. Translating it yields CAGSLAGWGNEQFF. Supplemented by reference TRBV5-1 and TRBJ2-1, the full variable domain reads KAGVTQTPRYLIKTRGQQVTLSCSPISGHRSVSWYQQTPGQGLQFLFEYFSETQRNKGNFPGRFSGRQFSNSRSEMNVSTLELGDSALYLCAGSLAGWGNEQFFGPGTRLTVL.

This clonotype has a count of ten or more. The chain recombines TRBV20-1 with TRBJ2-3, with 12 bases lining up with TRBD1. V lost 6 bases to trimming and J lost 2 bases; unmatched junction nucleotides: 9. The CDR3 extends over 16 amino acids. Germline V gene lookup returns CDR1 DFQATT and CDR2 SNEGSKA (reference sequence). CDR3 loop: CSARDRGLLTTDTQYF. The CDR3 bases are TGCAGTGCCCGGGACAGGGGGCTCCTTACCACAGATACGCAGTATTTT.

This clonotype has just a few counts. V and J are TRBV19 and TRBJ1-5; TRBD1 agrees at 8 bases. The V gene's germline CDR1 is LNHDA and CDR2 SQIVND (reference sequence). The CDR3 covers 15 residues. The ends lost 8 bases at V and 5 bases at J; junction bases unmatched: 11. CDR3: CASGRPDRVYQPQHF. CDR3 DNA: TGTGCCAGTGGCCGGCCGGACAGGGTGTATCAGCCCCAGCATTTT.

This clonotype has at least ten counts. The CDR3 protein is CSALTGRDGYTF. Here the CDR3 DNA reads TGCAGTGCCCTCACGGGGAGGGATGGCTACACCTTC. This sequence joins TRBV20-1 and TRBJ1-2; unclear D gene. This CDR3 spans 12 amino acids. The ends were cut back, 6 bases at V and 6 bases at J, with 14 bases in the middle. Germline CDR1 is DFQATT and CDR2 is SNEGSKA (reference sequence).

The V call is TRBV5-1, the J call TRBJ1-5; D remains unclear. The V and J ends lost 4 bases and 0 bases respectively, with 8 bases between them. In germline, CDR1 is SGHRS, CDR2 YFSETQ. The CDR3 runs to 14 residues. The CDR3 nucleotides read TGCGCCAGCAGCGTTGGACCTAGCAATCAGCCCCAGCATTTT. It codes for CASSVGPSNQPQHF.

This clonotype was counted only a few times. The gene calls are TRBV29-1 and TRBJ1-4; D ambiguous. Trimming stripped 7 bases from V and 0 bases from J, with 9 bases between. CDR1 and CDR2 (germline): SQVTM, ANQGSEA. The CDR3 runs 13 residues. CDR3 in amino acids: CSARAATNEKLFF. For the CDR3, the DNA is TGCAGCGCACGAGCAGCAACTAATGAAAAACTGTTTTTT.

This clonotype was recorded many times. CDR3 loop: CASSPSDPGAGELFF. In DNA form, the CDR3 reads TGTGCCAGCTCACCATCTGACCCCGGGGCCGGGGAGCTGTTTTTT. The chain has TRBV18 and TRBJ2-2, with a weak D call TRBD2 (5 bases). The CDR3 has 15 residues. V gave up 2 bases and J gave up 6 bases, with 13 bases separating them. Germline-derived CDR1 and CDR2 are KGHSH and LQKENI.

This clonotype was picked up a small number of times. The V and J genes are TRBV19 and TRBJ1-5; D is uncertain. CDR1 LNHDA and CDR2 SQIVND come from the germline V gene (reference sequence). The CDR3 runs to 17 residues. Trimming took 3 bases from V and 2 from J, leaving 17 bases between them. CDR3 sequence: CASSIGQVLGRNQPQHF. CDR3 nucleotides: TGTGCCAGTAGTATTGGGCAGGTCCTCGGACGCAATCAGCCCCAGCATTTT.

This clonotype occurred a few times. The J gene is TRBJ1-1, the V gene TRBV27; unclear D gene. V lost 3 bases and J lost 0, with 14 bases in between. CDR3 length: 16 residues. Germline V gives CDR1 MNHEY, CDR2 SMNVEV (reference sequence). DNA for the CDR3: TGTGCCAGCAGTTTCGCACAGACTACTATGAACACTGAAGCTTTCTTT. Protein: CASSFAQTTMNTEAFF.

CDR3 nucleotide sequence: TGCAGTGCTAGACCTATCCCTGTACTAGCGGAGAGCACAGATACGCAGTATTTT. As protein: CSARPIPVLAESTDTQYF. The chain recombines TRBV20-1 with TRBJ2-3, with TRBD2 matching 8 bases. CDR3 length: 18 amino acids. Germline V lookup: CDR1 DFQATT, CDR2 SNEGSKA (reference sequence). The ends lost 2 bases at V and 0 bases at J; junction bases unmatched: 13.

This clonotype was detected many times. The rearrangement uses TRBV11-2 and TRBJ1-2; possible D gene TRBD1, 5 bases. Germline CDR1 is SGHAT and CDR2 is FQNNGV. Trimming shortened V by 5 bases and J by 1 base, and 11 bases separated the two germline ends. The CDR3 runs 14 residues. The CDR3 DNA reads as TGTGCCAGCAGCCTCGCAGGGTATAACTATGGCTACACCTTC. It yields the protein CASSLAGYNYGYTF.

This clonotype occurred many times. The chain recombines TRBV20-1 with TRBJ2-7, with D possibly being TRBD2 (6 bases). The CDR3 spans 15 residues. Germline V gives CDR1 DFQATT, CDR2 SNEGSKA (reference sequence). Between the trimmed V and J ends, which lost 5 bases and 5 bases, there was a span of 22 bases. This CDR3 reads CSADSGRGAINEQYF. CDR3 DNA sequence: TGCAGTGCTGATTCCGGGAGAGGGGCTATAAACGAGCAGTACTTC.

Ten or more counts support this clonotype. V gene TRBV6-6 combines with J gene TRBJ2-1, with 12 bases lining up with TRBD2. V dropped 2 bases and J dropped 12; count of bases not matched to a gene: 11. This CDR3 is built from 16 residues. Germline-derived CDR1 and CDR2 are MNHNY and SVGAGI (reference sequence). CDR3 bases: TGTGCCAGCAGTTACAGGGCTAGCGGGAGGGCAGGTGGGCAGTTCTTC. Translating gives CASSYRASGRAGGQFF.

This clonotype came up a few times. It may be a read error: a sequence one base away is much more abundant. This chain uses TRBV7-9 with TRBJ2-5; D possibly uses TRBD1 or TRBD2 (5 bases each). CDR3 length equals 12 residues. Germline CDR1 and CDR2: SEHNR and FQNEAQ (reference sequence). DNA of the CDR3: TGTACCAGCAGCTTGGGGGAAGAGACCCAGTACTTC. Amino acids: CTSSLGEETQYF.

V usage is TRBV9 and J usage is TRBJ1-5, with no clear D. V lost 0 bases and J 1 base, leaving 5 bases between the germline ends. The CDR3 is 14 amino acids. Looked up from germline, CDR1 is SGDLS and CDR2 is YYNGEE. The CDR3 nucleotides read TGTGCCAGCAGCGTAGATAGCAGCAATCAGCCCCAGCATTTT. Encoded protein: CASSVDSSNQPQHF. Looking up the rest from reference TRBV9 and TRBJ1-5 gives the full variable domain: DSGVTQTPKHLITATGQRVTLRCSPRSGDLSVYWYQQSLDQGLQFLIQYYNGEERAKGNILERFSAQQFPDLHSELNLSSLELGDSALYFCASSVDSSNQPQHFGDGTRLSIL.

This clonotype was counted at least ten times. V gene TRBV27 combines with J gene TRBJ2-1, with D tentatively TRBD2 (5 bases). V shed 8 bases and J shed 5 bases, with 10 bases lying between them. The CDR3 totals 12 residues. The V gene's germline CDR1 is MNHEY and CDR2 SMNVEV (reference sequence). CDR3 sequence reads: CASGKRNNEQFF. The CDR3 region has the DNA TGTGCCAGCGGGAAGCGGAACAATGAGCAGTTCTTC.

This CDR3 reads CASSVGLVTSSYNEQFF. DNA of the CDR3: TGTGCCAGCAGCGTAGGGTTAGTGACAAGCTCCTACAATGAGCAGTTCTTC. The chain carries TRBV9 and TRBJ2-1; D call uncertain. The germline V gene has CDR1 SGDLS and CDR2 YYNGEE. CDR3 length equals 17 residues. V lost 0 bases and J 0 bases, leaving 13 bases between the germline ends.

On this clonotype: This may be a read error, as it is one base from a much larger clone. The chain carries TRBV2 and TRBJ2-3; the D call may be TRBD1 or TRBD2 (5 bases each). The CDR3 loop spans 13 amino acids. CDR1 SNHLY and CDR2 FYNNEI come from the germline V gene. CDR3 DNA sequence: TGTGCCAGCAACCAGGGATTGGGAGATCCGCAGTATTTT. It is translated as CASNQGLGDPQYF.

This clonotype was counted only a few times. The V and J genes are TRBV19 and TRBJ1-2, with D hard to call. Germline V CDR1 and CDR2: LNHDA, SQIVND (reference sequence). Trimming removed 4 bases at V and 8 bases at J, with 17 bases between. CDR3 size: 14 residues. CDR3 nucleotide sequence: TGTGCCAGTAGTAAGGCACAGAAGGCTTGGGGCTACACCTTC. This codes for CASSKAQKAWGYTF.

The chain carries TRBV5-1 and TRBJ1-3; D ambiguous. Germline V gene lookup returns CDR1 SGHRS and CDR2 YFSETQ. The CDR3 runs to 17 residues. V was trimmed by 0 bases and J by 0 bases, leaving 13 bases between them. The CDR3 DNA sequence: TGCGCCAGCAGCTTGGCCCGGGCGGGAAGCTCTGGAAACACCATATATTTT. Its protein product is CASSLARAGSSGNTIYF. Full variable domain (rest looked up from reference TRBV5-1 and TRBJ1-3): KAGVTQTPRYLIKTRGQQVTLSCSPISGHRSVSWYQQTPGQGLQFLFEYFSETQRNKGNFPGRFSGRQFSNSRSEMNVSTLELGDSALYLCASSLARAGSSGNTIYFGEGSWLTVV.

This clonotype was recorded a few times. The chain combines TRBV15 with TRBJ1-4; 9 bases fit TRBD1. The J segment lost 8 bases and the V segment lost 3 bases, leaving 4 bases of the junction unmatched. CDR3 length: 14 amino acids. Germline V lookup: CDR1 LNHNV, CDR2 YYDKDF (reference sequence). The CDR3 DNA sequence: TGTGCCACCAGCAGGGACAGGGGAATCGAAAAACTGTTTTTT. It specifies CATSRDRGIEKLFF.

This clonotype showed up just a few times. This rearrangement joins TRBV6-2 or TRBV6-3 to TRBJ2-2, with a weak D call TRBD2 (6 bases). Trimming removed 7 bases at V and 6 bases at J, with 15 bases between. The germline CDR1 and CDR2 sequences are MNHEY and SVGEGT. The CDR3 runs 14 residues. The CDR3 region is CASNGGIRSGELFF. CDR3 DNA sequence: TGTGCCAGCAATGGCGGGATCAGGTCCGGGGAGCTGTTTTTT.

This clonotype was detected ten times or more. The chain combines TRBV5-6 with TRBJ2-3, with 8 bases that match TRBD2. Looked up from germline, CDR1 is SGHDT and CDR2 is YYEEEE. The junction had 12 bases not matched to a gene; V was cut back by 0 bases and J by 3 bases. The CDR3 extends over 18 amino acids. The CDR3 nucleotides are TGTGCCAGCAGCTTGGATCTCCTAGCGGGCACCGTGACAGATACGCAGTATTTT. Amino acid sequence: CASSLDLLAGTVTDTQYF.

The table lists this clonotype with many counts. The chain uses TRBV18 and TRBJ2-2; D possibly matches TRBD1 or TRBD2 (6 bases each). The V gene's germline CDR1 is KGHSH and CDR2 LQKENI. The germline V and J ends were trimmed by 2 bases and 0 bases, with 10 bases remaining between them. This CDR3 region has 16 residues. The DNA for the CDR3 is TGTGCCAGCTCACCAAGGAGGGGGTCGAACACCGGGGAGCTGTTTTTT. This sequence encodes CASSPRRGSNTGELFF.